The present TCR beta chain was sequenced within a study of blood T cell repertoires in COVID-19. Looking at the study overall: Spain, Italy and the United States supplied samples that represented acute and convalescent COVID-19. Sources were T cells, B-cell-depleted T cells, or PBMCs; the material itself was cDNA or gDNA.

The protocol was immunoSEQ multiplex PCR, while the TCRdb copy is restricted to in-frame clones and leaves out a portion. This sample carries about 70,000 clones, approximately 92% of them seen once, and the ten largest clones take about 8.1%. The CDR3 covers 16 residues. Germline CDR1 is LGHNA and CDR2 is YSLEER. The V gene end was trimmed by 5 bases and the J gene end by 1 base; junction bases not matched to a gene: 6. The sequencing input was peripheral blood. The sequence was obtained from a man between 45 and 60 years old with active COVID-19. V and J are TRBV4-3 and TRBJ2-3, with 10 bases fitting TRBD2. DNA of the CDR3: TGCGCCAGCAGCTCCCGAGCGGGGGGGGGCACAGATACGCAGTATTTT. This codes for CASSSRAGGGTDTQYF.